The sequence of this T cell receptor (beta chain) was determined in a study of cytomegalovirus exposure and HLA in healthy donors. Study results and limitations: An ancestry cluster, one associated with Asian ancestry, reportedly showed fewer N-insertions than the approximately 650-donor mean in a later analysis. Being productive about 87% or about 30% of the time was typical of most TCR beta V segments in an earlier analysis. Reports showed the classifier diagnosing cytomegalovirus status with high specificity and sensitivity.

V lost 3 bases to trimming and J lost 1 base, with 6 bases between them. This CDR3 is built from 13 residues. From germline, CDR1 is KGHSH and CDR2 LQKENI. The PCR contained 60 Vbeta and 13 Jbeta primers. Profiled with immunoSEQ multiplex PCR; TCRdb holds only in-frame clones, not every one. The sample gives over 85,000 clones, 55% to 80% of which show up once; 4.8% is in the top ten. Concerning this clone itself: The target antigen is unknown. The same CDR3 can be traced to other DNA sequences in this sample.

The sample comprised PBMCs. The chain recombines TRBV18 with TRBJ2-5; no firm D call. The TCR comes from a human donor in good health. CDR3: CASSPSLQETQYF. The DNA for the CDR3 is TGTGCCAGCTCACCGAGTCTCCAAGAGACCCAGTACTTC.